This record covers a single T cell receptor beta chain. Antigen unknown. This CDR3 is 13 amino acids long. V was clipped by 10 bases and J by 8 bases, with 17 bases between them. Germline V CDR1 and CDR2: ENHRY, SYGVKD. These data are taken from a study of blood T cells in healthy people across ages. Findings and limits, study-wide: Naive CD4+ cells and diversity were both higher in long-lived donors than in aged donors.

For the second PCR, which ran for 7 to 11 cycles, a sample-barcoded 5' primer and a J-beta primer mix were used. Every cDNA molecule bore a tag from a template-switch adaptor containing 12 random nucleotides. Via MiXCR, TCRdb re-called the 5' RACE reads, giving one row per CDR3 protein. The sample carries approximately 1,700,000 distinct CDR3 sequences, roughly two fifths recorded once. Every sample had a minimum of 6.5 million PBMCs isolated. Per sample, at least 5.5 micrograms of total RNA were extracted. The gene calls are TRBV10-3 and TRBJ1-4; D ambiguous. This TCR was recovered from a human donor in good health. Sequencing was done on a sample of blood. The CDR3 sequence: CATKGQEEEKLFF. CDR3 DNA: TGTGCCACAAAGGGCCAGGAAGAAGAAAAACTGTTTTTT.